The present T cell receptor beta chain was sequenced within a study of blood T cell repertoires in COVID-19. As for the study in general: The study drew acute and convalescent COVID-19 samples from the United States, Italy and Spain. PBMCs, B-cell-depleted T cells, or T cells provided the cDNA or gDNA that made up the material.

The V gene's germline CDR1 is PRHDT and CDR2 FYEKMQ (reference sequence). This CDR3 contains 15 residues. V dropped 2 bases and J dropped 7; count of bases not matched to a gene: 10. TCRdb's table, derived via immunoSEQ multiplex PCR, lists solely in-frame clones and lacks some. The repertoire holds approximately 130,000 clones, with around 87% as singletons. The TCR originated in a woman between 45 and 65 years old with acute or convalescent COVID-19. Sequenced material: peripheral blood. The chain employs TRBV13 and TRBJ2-7; 8 positions match TRBD1. The CDR3 loop is CASSLPQGARVEQYF. CDR3 nucleotide sequence: TGTGCCAGCAGCTTACCTCAGGGGGCCAGGGTTGAGCAGTACTTC.